One and the same sample provided the 9 T cell receptor beta chains below, sequenced in a study of read filtering for tumor transcriptome and immune sequencing. Molecular barcoded adaptors covering alpha/delta and beta/gamma chains were used on approximately 400 ng RNA. TCRdb analysed the reads with MiXCR anew, one entry per CDR3 protein. The repertoire holds 20,000 to 25,000 distinct CDR3 sequences, with around 13% as singletons. Sequencing was done on a sample of a population of CD138-negative cells sorted from bone marrow. These receptors were obtained from a donor over 35 with multiple myeloma.

V usage is TRBV6-2 or TRBV6-3 and J usage is TRBJ2-7; TRBD2 aligns across 11 bases. CDR3 length: 15 amino acids. CDR1 is MNHEY, CDR2 SVGEGT, per germline. V lost 6 bases and J lost 1; bases outside the gene matches: 5. CDR3 DNA: TGTGCCAGCAGCTCCCTAGCGGGAGGTTCCTACGAGCAGTACTTC. This encodes CASSSLAGGSYEQYF.

This clonotype has ten or more counts. The chain has TRBV29-1 and TRBJ2-3; D possibly matches TRBD1 or TRBD2 (6 bases each). The CDR3 is made up of 14 amino acids. Germline CDR1 is SQVTM and CDR2 is ANQGSEA. V lost 4 bases, J lost 3 bases, and 14 bases lay in between. The CDR3 loop is CSVVEGVPTDTQYF. The CDR3 DNA is TGCAGCGTTGTGGAGGGGGTTCCTACAGATACGCAGTATTTT.

This clonotype occurred many times. The rearrangement joins TRBV27 to TRBJ2-1; 8 bases are a match to TRBD2. This CDR3 comprises 15 residues. Germline trimming cut 6 bases from V and 0 bases from J; bases unmatched to any gene: 4. Germline V gene data show CDR1 as MNHEY and CDR2 as SMNVEV (reference sequence). The CDR3 sequence: CASSSSGSSYNEQFF. The CDR3 nucleotides read TGTGCCAGCAGCTCGAGCGGGAGCTCCTACAATGAGCAGTTCTTC.

This clonotype appeared many times. The V call is TRBV20-1, the J call TRBJ2-7, with D unresolved. Trimming took 4 bases from V and 2 from J, leaving 6 bases between them. Germline V gene lookup returns CDR1 DFQATT and CDR2 SNEGSKA (reference sequence). The CDR3 is made up of 11 amino acids. The CDR3 sequence is CSAKGAYEQYF. CDR3 in DNA: TGCAGTGCTAAAGGAGCCTACGAGCAGTACTTC.

This clonotype has a count of ten or more. The chain couples TRBV6-1 to TRBJ2-7; 13 bases map to TRBD2. Germline CDR1 reads MNHNS; CDR2 reads SASEGT. J lost 6 bases, V lost 5 bases, and 13 bases had no gene match. The CDR3 sequence is 17 residues long. The DNA for the CDR3 is TGTGCCAGCAGTCCCCTCGGACTAGCGGGAGTCGAAGTCGAGCAGTACTTC. Its translation is CASSPLGLAGVEVEQYF.

The table lists this clonotype with many counts. V and J are TRBV2 and TRBJ2-3; 9 nucleotides agree with TRBD2. Trimming took 6 bases from V and 4 from J; bases not matched to a gene: 5. CDR3 length: 14 residues. Germline V gene lookup returns CDR1 SNHLY and CDR2 FYNNEI. The CDR3 here is CASRIRTSADTQYF. The CDR3 DNA reads as TGTGCCAGCAGGATTCGGACTAGCGCAGATACGCAGTATTTT.

This clonotype was counted a few times. The genes are TRBV29-1 and TRBJ2-1, with D maybe TRBD1 (5 bases). There are 11 residues in the CDR3. Germline values: CDR1 SQVTM, CDR2 ANQGSEA. V was cut by 7 bases and J by 9 bases, with 13 bases left in between. Here the CDR3 reads CSGGLRSEQFF. The CDR3 DNA sequence: TGCAGCGGGGGCCTCCGCAGTGAGCAGTTCTTC.

This clonotype was observed a few times. A read error is likely here: a far larger clone is one base away. Because the CDR3 is missing its conserved closing phenylalanine or tryptophan, this is likely a read error. V and J are TRBV7-9 and TRBJ2-3, with TRBD1 matching over 9 bases. The V segment lost 5 bases and the J segment 3 bases; nucleotides outside the gene matches: 9. CDR1 SEHNR and CDR2 FQNEAQ come from the germline V gene (reference sequence). The CDR3 length is 16 residues. The DNA for the CDR3 is TGTGCCAGCAGCGGTCCGGGACAGGGTCGAACAGATACGCAGTATCTT. This codes for CASSGPGQGRTDTQYL.

The sample holds a few counts of this clonotype. This chain connects TRBV19 to TRBJ2-1; no clear D gene. The ends were cut back, 6 bases at V and 10 bases at J, with 10 bases in the middle. There are 11 residues in the CDR3. Per germline, CDR1 LNHDA and CDR2 SQIVND (reference sequence). For the CDR3, the DNA is TGTGCCAGTAGGACAAGCCCCGAGCAGTTCTTC. Protein product: CASRTSPEQFF.